These 14 T cell receptor beta chains were all obtained from the same sample, sequenced in a study of T cells and Merkel cell carcinoma outcomes. Here immunoSEQ multiplex PCR was the method, and the copy in TCRdb shows in-frame clones only, minus some. The sample has around 2,800 clones; nearly 80% are singletons. Input material: tumor tissue from Merkel cell carcinoma. The receptors originated from a human donor with Merkel cell carcinoma.

This clone showed up just once. The CDR3 region is CSVATRGTEQYF. The DNA for the CDR3 is TGCAGCGTCGCGACCCGTGGGACAGAGCAGTACTTC. The rearrangement links TRBV29-1 to TRBJ2-7, with a possible D match to TRBD1 (6 bases). CDR1 is SQVTM, CDR2 ANQGSEA, per germline. The CDR3 is 12 residues long. V was pared by 6 bases and J by 7 bases, with 16 bases between.

The rearrangement links TRBV7-7 to TRBJ2-5; a weak D match, TRBD1 (6 bases). The CDR3 spans 13 residues. Per germline, CDR1 SSHAT and CDR2 FNYEAQ (reference sequence). The V end was cut by 5 bases, the J end by 14 bases, with 21 bases between. CDR3 loop: CASSLPGTSRYYF. The CDR3 region has the DNA TGTGCCAGCAGCCTCCCCGGGACAAGTCGATACTACTTC.

The chain recombines TRBV28 with TRBJ1-1; unclear D gene. V lost 4 bases and J lost 1, with 10 bases in between. Looked up from germline, CDR1 is MDHEN and CDR2 is SYDVKM. There are 14 residues in the CDR3. This CDR3 reads CASSYPRRNTEAFF. The CDR3 DNA reads as TGTGCCAGCAGTTACCCCCGACGGAACACTGAAGCTTTCTTT.

This clone was counted between two and nine times. V gene TRBV7-8 combines with J gene TRBJ2-3, with D hard to call. Germline loops: CDR1 SGHVS, CDR2 FQNEAQ. The CDR3 runs to 13 residues. V dropped 5 bases and J dropped 0 bases, with 6 bases sitting between them. The CDR3 is CASSPISTDTQYF. CDR3 nucleotides: TGTGCCAGCAGCCCCATTAGCACAGATACGCAGTATTTT.

The rearrangement uses TRBV10-3 and TRBJ2-7; D is possibly TRBD1 (6 bases). Germline CDR1 reads ENHRY; CDR2 reads SYGVKD. V lost 6 bases and J 5 bases, leaving 20 bases between the germline ends. CDR3 length equals 15 residues. The chain's CDR3 is CAISRAGTPLHEQYF. Written as DNA, the CDR3 is TGTGCCATCAGCCGGGCCGGGACACCTCTCCACGAGCAGTACTTC.

V gene TRBV27 combines with J gene TRBJ1-5; D unresolved. The germline V and J ends were trimmed by 3 bases and 1 base, with 10 bases remaining between them. CDR1 and CDR2 from the germline V gene are MNHEY and SMNVEV (reference sequence). CDR3 length: 15 amino acids. CDR3 protein: CASSFLAGSNQPQHF. CDR3 bases: TGTGCCAGCAGTTTCCTCGCTGGGAGCAATCAGCCCCAGCATTTT.

This sequence joins TRBV5-1 and TRBJ2-5; TRBD2 agrees at 8 bases. The J segment lost 4 bases and the V segment lost 4 bases, leaving 9 bases of the junction unmatched. The CDR3 extends over 15 amino acids. Germline V gives CDR1 SGHRS, CDR2 YFSETQ. CDR3 nucleotides: TGCGCCAGCAGCCACCCACTAGCGGCGGGAGAGACCCAGTACTTC. Translated: CASSHPLAAGETQYF.

The chain uses TRBV4-2 and TRBJ2-3; TRBD2 agrees at 8 bases. With 0 bases clipped from V and 5 bases from J, the junction kept 10 bases outside the gene matches. The CDR3 runs 17 residues. Germline values: CDR1 LGHNA, CDR2 YNFKEQ. CDR3 residues: CASSQDSATRGGDTQYF. CDR3 in DNA: TGTGCCAGCAGCCAAGATTCGGCGACCCGGGGGGGAGATACGCAGTATTTT.

The V and J genes are TRBV15 and TRBJ2-6; 9 bases line up with TRBD1. The CDR3 is 17 amino acids. Germline V gives CDR1 LNHNV, CDR2 YYDKDF (reference sequence). V shed 1 base, J shed 2 bases, and the junction held 3 bases outside the gene matches. The CDR3 DNA follows: TGTGCCACCAGCAGAGGGGACAGGGTCCCTGGGGCCAACGTCCTGACTTTC. This sequence encodes CATSRGDRVPGANVLTF.

The chain carries TRBV7-2 and TRBJ2-1, with TRBD2 matching over 8 bases. The ends lost 5 bases at V and 4 bases at J; junction bases unmatched: 7. Germline V gives CDR1 SGHTA, CDR2 FQGNSA. The CDR3 runs 15 residues. This chain's CDR3 is CASSVGSGVYNEQFF. The CDR3 coding sequence is TGTGCCAGCAGCGTAGGTAGCGGGGTTTACAATGAGCAGTTCTTC.

This sequence joins TRBV6-1 and TRBJ2-5; 10 bases match TRBD2. There are 13 residues in the CDR3. V gave up 6 bases and J gave up 4 bases; unmatched junction bases: 2. From germline, CDR1 is MNHNS and CDR2 SASEGT. CDR3 nucleotides: TGTGCCAGCAGACTAGCGGGATCAGAGACCCAGTACTTC. As protein: CASRLAGSETQYF.

A remark on this clone: At one end the junction does not follow the germline gene, possibly because of a read error. The chain carries TRBV23-1 and TRBJ2-7; 9 bases align to TRBD1. TRBV23-1 is designated an ORF whose function remains uncertain. The CDR3 covers 14 residues. The CDR3 nucleotides are TGCGCCAGCACCCAACCGGGACAGGGTTACGAGCAATACTTC. Translated, it gives CASTQPGQGYEQYF.

This rearrangement joins TRBV4-1 to TRBJ2-5, with no clear D. V was shortened by 0 bases and J by 7 bases, with 6 bases between the two germline ends. Per germline, CDR1 MGHRA and CDR2 YSYEKL. The CDR3 has 12 amino acids. CDR3 nucleotides: TGCGCCAGCAGCCAAGAGTTAGGGACCCAGTACTTC. Translated: CASSQELGTQYF.

V gene TRBV28 combines with J gene TRBJ1-5; D is uncertain. Germline V gives CDR1 MDHEN, CDR2 SYDVKM. V was pared by 3 bases and J by 11 bases, with 11 bases between. The CDR3 sequence is 12 residues long. In nucleotides, the CDR3 is TGTGCCAGCAGTTTGCGGGTGCAGGCCCAGCATTTT. Encoded protein: CASSLRVQAQHF.